This is a list of T cell receptor beta chains from one sample in a study of blood T cell repertoires in COVID-19. The table came from immunoSEQ multiplex PCR; TCRdb's copy has only in-frame clones and leaves some out. The sample contains approximately 86,000 clones, roughly nine tenths of which appear only once. The sequenced sample consisted of peripheral blood. The source of these receptors is a man over 45 with acute or convalescent COVID-19. CDR3s leave out the opening cysteine and the closing phenylalanine or tryptophan.

V gene: TRBV18
CDR3 protein: ASSPAGNTEAF

V gene: TRBV12-5
CDR3 protein: ASGIPKQGIPSYEQY

V gene: TRBV3-1/TRBV3-2
CDR3 protein: ASSQGLTSSGNTIY

V gene: TRBV2
CDR3 protein: ASSYSDTQY

V gene: TRBV30
CDR3 protein: AWSLTRAIGNSPLH

V gene: TRBV6-1
CDR3 protein: ASSEVAGGNTIY

V gene: TRBV7-3
CDR3 protein: ASSSTPTGSGELF

V gene: TRBV2
CDR3 protein: ASNLPGNTEAF

V gene: TRBV29-1
CDR3 protein: SVTAGVGGTNTEAF

V gene: TRBV28
CDR3 protein: ASRIRGNTEAF

V gene: TRBV21-1
CDR3 protein: ASSILSSYNEQF

V gene: TRBV5-1
CDR3 protein: ASSLFRQGNTDTQY

V gene: TRBV30
CDR3 protein: AWRQRGGADTQY

V gene: TRBV11-1
CDR3 protein: ASSWRYGYT

V gene: TRBV6-5
CDR3 protein: ASRSRYPGNTIY

V gene: TRBV3-1/TRBV3-2
CDR3 protein: ASSQDILQGRF

V gene: TRBV6-1
CDR3 protein: ASSEVPSGGAGEQF

V gene: TRBV6-5
CDR3 protein: ASSTTQGSGNTIY

V gene: TRBV7-2
CDR3 protein: ASSLFSGADYEQY

V gene: TRBV3-1/TRBV3-2
CDR3 protein: ASSGGAGAKNIQY

V gene: TRBV20-1
CDR3 protein: SASHWDSHGYT

V gene: TRBV4-2
CDR3 protein: ASSPSAGGNYGYT

V gene: TRBV29-1
CDR3 protein: SASGTPGDVYEQY

V gene: TRBV9
CDR3 protein: ASSVVAGEGYT

V gene: TRBV7-9
CDR3 protein: ASSRPGLSTDTQY

V gene: TRBV2
CDR3 protein: ASLSGISYNEQF

V gene: TRBV4-1
CDR3 protein: ASSHPLAGGPYNEQF

V gene: TRBV7-9
CDR3 protein: ASGLSTPNYGYT

V gene: TRBV7-3
CDR3 protein: ASSRMGGRTGTEAF

V gene: TRBV6-5
CDR3 protein: ASTPQGQERNEQF

V gene: TRBV6-5
CDR3 protein: ASVQPGVDYGYT

V gene: TRBV2
CDR3 protein: ASSEFQGATDTQY

V gene: TRBV10-3
CDR3 protein: AIRQPAQETQY

V gene: TRBV28
CDR3 protein: ASKKWGGTSNYGYT

V gene: TRBV28
CDR3 protein: ASTTEGDYGYT

V gene: TRBV3-1/TRBV3-2
CDR3 protein: ASSQRGNNYGYT

V gene: TRBV5-1
CDR3 protein: ASSLLTSGEGTDTQY

V gene: TRBV3-1/TRBV3-2
CDR3 protein: ASLQGGMTEAF

V gene: TRBV28
CDR3 protein: ASSGRGNGNTIY

V gene: TRBV5-4
CDR3 protein: ASSPGLAGYNEQF

V gene: TRBV9
CDR3 protein: ASSVDPSGGAVDTQY

V gene: TRBV27
CDR3 protein: ASSFEGHSNQPQH

V gene: TRBV6-6
CDR3 protein: ASSSPDRAGYGYT

V gene: TRBV4-1
CDR3 protein: ASSQAGITNEKLF

V gene: TRBV30
CDR3 protein: AGRAGMNSPLH

V gene: TRBV10-3
CDR3 protein: AISTGTSGGFGEQF

V gene: TRBV3-1/TRBV3-2
CDR3 protein: ASSQEGQGNTEAF